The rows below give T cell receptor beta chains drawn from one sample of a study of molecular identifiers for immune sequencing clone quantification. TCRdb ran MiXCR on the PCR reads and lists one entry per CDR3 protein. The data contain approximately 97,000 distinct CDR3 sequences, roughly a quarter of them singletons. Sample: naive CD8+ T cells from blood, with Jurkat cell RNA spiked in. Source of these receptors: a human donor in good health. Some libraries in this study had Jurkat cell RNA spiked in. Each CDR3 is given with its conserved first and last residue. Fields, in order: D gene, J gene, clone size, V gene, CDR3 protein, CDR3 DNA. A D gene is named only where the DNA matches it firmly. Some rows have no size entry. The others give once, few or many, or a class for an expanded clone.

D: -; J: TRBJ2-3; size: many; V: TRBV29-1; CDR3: CSVDGTVFTDTQYF; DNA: TGCAGCGTTGATGGGACGGTTTTCACAGATACGCAGTATTTT
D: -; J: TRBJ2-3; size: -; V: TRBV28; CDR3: CASSLLLTGRSGVQYF; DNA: TGTGCCAGCAGTTTATTGCTGACAGGGAGGTCAGGTGTGCAGTATTTT
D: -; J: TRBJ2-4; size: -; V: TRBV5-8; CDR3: CASSVGYIQYF; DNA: TGTGCCAGCAGTGTGGGTTACATTCAGTACTTC
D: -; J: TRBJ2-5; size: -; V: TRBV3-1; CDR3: CASSQAAESRETQYF; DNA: TGTGCCAGCAGCCAAGCCGCCGAGAGTAGGGAGACCCAGTACTTC
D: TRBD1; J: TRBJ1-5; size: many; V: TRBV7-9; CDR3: CASSSGQGAHQPQHF; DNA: TGTGCCAGCAGCTCCGGACAGGGGGCCCATCAGCCCCAGCATTTT
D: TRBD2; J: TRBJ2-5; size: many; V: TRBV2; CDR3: CASRRGGAYQETQYF; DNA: TGTGCCAGTCGCCGGGGGGGCGCGTACCAAGAGACCCAGTACTTC
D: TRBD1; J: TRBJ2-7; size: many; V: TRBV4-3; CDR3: CASSQDRTGSSYEQYF; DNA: TGCGCCAGCAGCCAAGATAGGACAGGAAGCTCCTACGAGCAGTACTTC
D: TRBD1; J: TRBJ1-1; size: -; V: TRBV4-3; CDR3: CASSQDWTGQNTEAFF; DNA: TGCGCCAGCAGCCAAGATTGGACAGGGCAGAACACTGAAGCTTTCTTT
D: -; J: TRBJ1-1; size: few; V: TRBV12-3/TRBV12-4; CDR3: CASSIVGFPGTEAFF; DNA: TGTGCCAGCAGCATAGTTGGGTTCCCGGGGACTGAAGCTTTCTTT
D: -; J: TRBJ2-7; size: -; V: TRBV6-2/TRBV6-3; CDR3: CARSPILSLYEQYF; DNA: TGTGCCAGAAGTCCTATATTATCTCTCTACGAGCAGTACTTC
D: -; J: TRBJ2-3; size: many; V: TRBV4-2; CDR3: CASSQDTGSSTDTQYF; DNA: TGCGCCAGCAGCCAAGATACTGGTTCTAGCACAGATACGCAGTATTTT
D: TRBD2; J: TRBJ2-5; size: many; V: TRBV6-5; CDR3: CASSLTRKPGLEVPQETQYF; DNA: TGTGCCAGCAGCCTAACTCGAAAACCGGGACTAGAAGTCCCACAAGAGACCCAGTACTTC
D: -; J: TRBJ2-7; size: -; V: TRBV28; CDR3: CASSSPLRISACEQYF; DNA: TGTGCCAGCAGTTCCCCCTTGAGGATTTCGGCCTGCGAGCAGTACTTC
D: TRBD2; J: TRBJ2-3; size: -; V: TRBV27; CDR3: CASSPLLPAGGTATQYF; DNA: TGTGCCAGCAGTCCACTCCTTCCCGCGGGGGGCACAGCTACGCAGTATTTT
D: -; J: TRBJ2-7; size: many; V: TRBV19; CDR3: CASSIGLGSPSYEQYF; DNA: TGTGCCAGTAGTATAGGTCTGGGGTCTCCCTCCTACGAGCAGTACTTC
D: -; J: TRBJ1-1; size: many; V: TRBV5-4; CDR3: CASSFTGTLNTEAFF; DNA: TGTGCCAGCAGCTTCACAGGCACACTGAACACTGAAGCTTTCTTT
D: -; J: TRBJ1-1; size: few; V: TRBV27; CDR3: CASSPTRQGTTEAFF; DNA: TGTGCCAGCAGCCCCACCCGGCAGGGGACGACTGAAGCTTTCTTT
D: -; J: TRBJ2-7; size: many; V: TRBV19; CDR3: CASSLSTRGTLYEQYF; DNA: TGTGCCAGTAGTCTCTCCACCCGAGGGACCCTCTACGAGCAGTACTTC
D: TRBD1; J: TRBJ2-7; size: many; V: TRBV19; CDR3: CASTAGTGTYEQYF; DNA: TGTGCCAGTACCGCCGGGACAGGAACCTACGAGCAGTACTTC